Below are 13 T cell receptor beta chains sequenced from a single sample in a study of pediatric ulcerative colitis. Sequencing used immunoSEQ multiplex PCR; TCRdb keeps in-frame clones, though not all of them. The table has about 64,000 clones, approximately 87% seen once. What was sequenced was blood. Source of these receptors: a boy aged 5-17 years with severe ulcerative colitis.

This chain connects TRBV19 to TRBJ2-1; D remains ambiguous. Germline V lookup: CDR1 LNHDA, CDR2 SQIVND (reference sequence). V lost 7 bases and J 4 bases, leaving 11 bases between the germline ends. The CDR3 spans 13 residues. The CDR3 coding sequence is TGTGCCAGTAACGTCGACAATTACAATGAGCAGTTCTTC. Translating gives CASNVDNYNEQFF.

V gene TRBV7-6 combines with J gene TRBJ2-1; D assignment may be TRBD1 or TRBD2 (6 bases each). CDR1 is SGHVS, CDR2 FNYEAQ, per germline. This CDR3 has 14 amino acids. V lost 2 bases, J lost 5 bases, and 10 bases lay in between. The CDR3 region is CASSLRGADNEQFF. The DNA for the CDR3 is TGTGCCAGCAGCTTAAGGGGGGCAGACAATGAGCAGTTCTTC.

This sequence joins TRBV27 and TRBJ2-7; D perhaps matches TRBD1 (7 bases). Trimming removed 3 bases at V and 5 bases at J, with 14 bases between. The V gene's germline CDR1 is MNHEY and CDR2 SMNVEV (reference sequence). CDR3 length: 14 amino acids. CDR3 sequence (DNA): TGTGCCAGCAGTTTGCGGGGACAGCCCAACGAGCAGTACTTC. Protein product: CASSLRGQPNEQYF.

This clone was seen a single time. This rearrangement joins TRBV7-9 to TRBJ2-7; TRBD1 aligns across 8 bases. J gave up 5 bases and V 4 bases, and 10 bases lay outside the gene matches. CDR1 SEHNR and CDR2 FQNEAQ come from the germline V gene (reference sequence). The CDR3 has 15 amino acids. The CDR3 DNA follows: TGTGCCAGCAGCTCAGACAGGGGATCCCTGAACGAGCAGTACTTC. It is translated as CASSSDRGSLNEQYF.

The chain carries TRBV19 and TRBJ2-7; either TRBD1 or TRBD2 may fit D (6 bases each). The V gene lost 3 bases and the J gene lost 2 bases, with 14 bases spanning the gap. CDR3 length: 15 residues. Germline loops: CDR1 LNHDA, CDR2 SQIVND (reference sequence). Here the CDR3 DNA reads TGTGCCAGTAGTATCTCCAGGGGAGGACCCTACGAGCAGTACTTC. It translates to CASSISRGGPYEQYF. Using reference TRBV19 and TRBJ2-7 for the parts outside the CDR3, the full variable domain is DGGITQSPKYLFRKEGQNVTLSCEQNLNHDAMYWYRQDPGQGLRLIYYSQIVNDFQKGDIAEGYSVSREKKESFPLTVTSAQKNPTAFYLCASSISRGGPYEQYFGPGTRLTVT.

The chain joins TRBV7-2 to TRBJ2-1; no clear D. CDR3 size: 15 residues. Germline loops: CDR1 SGHTA, CDR2 FQGNSA. V lost 0 bases, J lost 0 bases, and 6 bases lay in between. The CDR3 sequence: CASSLAESSYNEQFF. DNA of the CDR3: TGTGCCAGCAGCTTAGCGGAAAGCTCCTACAATGAGCAGTTCTTC.

The chain is built from TRBV7-9 and TRBJ2-5, with a possible D match to TRBD2 (5 bases). CDR3 length: 14 amino acids. The germline V and J ends were trimmed by 1 base and 9 bases, with 15 bases remaining between them. The V gene's germline CDR1 is SEHNR and CDR2 FQNEAQ (reference sequence). The DNA of the CDR3 is TGTGCCAGCAGCTTAGTGGGGAGCCCCCAGGCCCAGTACTTC. Translating gives CASSLVGSPQAQYF.

The chain carries TRBV2 and TRBJ1-5; weak D call: TRBD1 (6 bases). CDR1 is SNHLY, CDR2 FYNNEI, per germline. The CDR3 extends over 14 amino acids. The V and J ends lost 3 bases and 3 bases respectively, with 9 bases between them. Here the CDR3 reads CASSENRDNQPQHF. In nucleotides, the CDR3 is TGTGCCAGCAGTGAGAACAGGGACAATCAGCCCCAGCATTTT.

The V gene is TRBV2, the J gene TRBJ1-1; 11 positions match TRBD1. CDR1 is SNHLY, CDR2 FYNNEI, per germline. After removal of 7 bases from V and 4 bases from J, the junction contained 5 bases not matched to a gene. This CDR3 has 14 amino acids. In nucleotides, the CDR3 is TGTGCCAGCATCAGGACAGGGGGCCTCACTGAAGCTTTCTTT. It codes for CASIRTGGLTEAFF.

J is TRBJ1-2 and V is TRBV6-1; D is unclear. Looked up from germline, CDR1 is MNHNS and CDR2 is SASEGT. Trimming stripped 7 bases from V and 2 bases from J, with 11 bases between. This CDR3 region has 13 residues. For the CDR3, the DNA is TGTGCCAGCATTCAGCCACACAACTATGGCTACACCTTC. Its protein is CASIQPHNYGYTF.

J is TRBJ1-2 and V is TRBV6-5; TRBD1 might be the D (6 bases). The CDR3 runs 14 residues. Deletions cut 5 bases from V and 2 bases from J, with 12 bases between. CDR1 and CDR2 (germline): MNHEY, SVGAGI. CDR3 in amino acids: CASSNPGQNYGYTF. The CDR3 DNA sequence: TGTGCCAGCAGTAACCCTGGACAGAACTATGGCTACACCTTC.

V gene TRBV7-9 combines with J gene TRBJ2-7, with 8 bases fitting TRBD2. The CDR3 contains 16 residues. CDR1 is SEHNR, CDR2 FQNEAQ, per germline (reference sequence). V gave up 8 bases and J gave up 3 bases; unmatched junction bases: 15. The CDR3 sequence is CASVPSIREGFYEQYF. For the CDR3, the DNA is TGTGCCAGCGTCCCTTCTATACGGGAGGGTTTCTACGAGCAGTACTTC.

V gene TRBV27 combines with J gene TRBJ2-5; D perhaps matches TRBD1 (5 bases). The CDR3 covers 15 residues. Germline CDR1 MNHEY, CDR2 SMNVEV (reference sequence). Trimming took 1 base from V and 3 from J, leaving 12 bases between them. The CDR3 DNA reads as TGTGCCAGCAGTTTATATGCAGGGAACAAAGAGACCCAGTACTTC. It is translated as CASSLYAGNKETQYF.